This section outlines one T cell receptor beta chain sequence together with its context. Its antigen is not identified. TRB rearrangements spanning V, D and J were amplified using mixed TRB-A/B primers. From the multiplex PCR reads, TCRdb called clonotypes with MiXCR, one entry per CDR3 protein. This repertoire shows some 9,300 distinct CDR3 sequences, about a quarter found once; its top ten account for roughly an eighth. The CDR3 covers 17 residues. Germline V gene sequence: CDR1 MNHEY, CDR2 SMNVEV (reference sequence). Deletions cut 6 bases from V and 8 bases from J, with 28 bases between. The data were taken from a study of T cell repertoires in aging, cancer and after chemotherapy. Overall study findings and caveats: Untreated cancer patients had significantly lower blood TCR diversity than age-matched healthy donors. Rebound thymic output was suggested by rising median generation probability during chemotherapy in each cancer cohort.

Peripheral blood genomic DNA, not sorted cells or RNA, was the template. This receptor was taken from a human donor with a blood cancer. The donor label of this sample is uncertain. The gene calls are TRBV27 and TRBJ1-1, with D possibly TRBD1 on 5 matching bases. Sequenced input: blood. The CDR3, as DNA: TGTGCCAGCAGCTTAGGGGTGGGGTTTTTACGGAAACGCGAAGCTTTCTTT. It encodes CASSLGVGFLRKREAFF.